This TCR beta chain was obtained from a study of T cell responses to AZD1222 COVID-19 vaccine. Clones were read by immunoSEQ multiplex PCR, and TCRdb kept only the in-frame ones, dropping some. The sample consists of over 150,000 clones, roughly 90% of them appearing once. Germline assignment: CDR1 DFQATT and CDR2 SNEGSKA (reference sequence). With 6 bases removed from V and 0 bases from J, the gap between germline ends came to 18 bases. The CDR3 is 15 residues long. Regarding this clone: Its antigen is unidentified.

Study outcomes and limitations: Two AZD1222 doses significantly raised spike-specific TCR breadth and depth over controls. Unmutated variant regions reportedly attract nearly half of all spike-specific TCRs. Vaccine-associated CD4 TCRs spanned spike, dominant at 160-218 and 743-854. Donors skewed white British and female; clonal diversity was possibly underestimated.

The TCR originated in an adult in good health. Sequences were derived from peripheral blood, sampled on day 0 of AZD1222 vaccination. The chain links TRBV20-1 to TRBJ2-7, with D unclear. This CDR3 reads CSASGRGPSSYEQYF. The CDR3 DNA reads TGCAGTGCCAGTGGACGAGGCCCTAGCTCCTACGAGCAGTACTTC.